One TCR beta chain is described in this entry. What it recognizes is unknown. This sample stems from a study of T cell repertoires in cytomegalovirus infection. Study as a whole: HLA-C-restricted CMV epitopes, recently identified, and well-studied HLA-B-restricted ones were used by the study. Signatures in public TCR beta sequences pointed to both CMV infection and matching HLA type.

Study-level findings and limits: Across the ex vivo response, the dominant clonotypes were HLA-C-restricted CMV-specific TCR beta clonotypes. CMV carriers having the relevant HLA were flagged by cumulative public TCR beta family frequency.

MiXCR, applied by TCRdb to the reads, yields one record per CDR3 protein. The sample has approximately 990,000 distinct CDR3 sequences, roughly a third seen once. The TCR originated in a human donor in good health (CMV status not recorded). Some clones in this sample may be carry-over from other donors' samples. This specimen consisted of cultured CD8+ T cells from PBMCs, obtained from culture after CMV antigen stimulation.

The DNA for the CDR3 is TGTGCCAGCAGCCCCCGTGAGGCGGCTGACCTAGAGACCCAGTACTTC. Its protein is CASSPREAADLETQYF. The J gene is TRBJ2-5, the V gene TRBV3-1, with D unclear. The ends were cut back, 4 bases at V and 4 bases at J, with 19 bases in the middle. The CDR3 sequence is 16 residues long. Per germline, CDR1 LGHDT and CDR2 YNNKEL (reference sequence).